Below, one TCR beta chain is given with its context. This sample is drawn from a study of technical replicates of blood from a few donors. Clones were read by immunoSEQ multiplex PCR, and TCRdb kept only the in-frame ones, dropping some. The table shows approximately 73,000 clones, with about 95% occurring only once. Germline V gives CDR1 MNHEY, CDR2 SMNVEV (reference sequence). V dropped 2 bases and J dropped 2 bases, with 14 bases sitting between them. The length of the CDR3 is 16 residues. Sequencing was performed on T cells isolated from PBMCs. V is TRBV27 and J is TRBJ2-3; D possibly corresponds to TRBD2 (6 bases). This sequence was found in a human donor in good health. CDR3 protein: CASSLSLASPTDTQYF. Here the CDR3 DNA reads TGTGCCAGCAGTTTAAGCCTAGCGTCTCCCACAGATACGCAGTATTTT.